One TCR beta chain is described in this entry. Antigen unknown. V was pared by 2 bases and J by 6 bases, with 8 bases between. Germline V gene sequence: CDR1 SEHNR, CDR2 FQNEAQ (reference sequence). The length of the CDR3 is 13 residues. The sample is drawn from a study of OX40 agonist ivuxolimab in advanced cancers. Study at large: Those enrolled were about 82% male, with a mean age of around 58 years and ages from about 20 to 79. Allowance was made for prior anti-PD-1, anti-PD-L1 or anti-CTLA-4 therapy, and approximately 40% had some. Findings of the study overall: Within 6 weeks, CD4+ and CD8+ blood T cells expanded clonally at 0.1 to 3.0 mg/kg.

TCRdb keeps only in-frame clones here, not all; method: immunoSEQ multiplex PCR. Of fewer than 85,000 clones in the sample, 85% to 90% were seen once. This chain connects TRBV7-9 to TRBJ2-1; no clear D. Material: CD4+ or CD8+ T cells sorted from blood, obtained in a trial of the OX40 agonist ivuxolimab. The source of this sequence is an adult with an advanced solid tumor such as melanoma, head and neck, liver or kidney cancer. CDR3: CASSLPSVNEQFF. The CDR3 nucleotides are TGTGCCAGCAGCTTACCTAGTGTCAATGAGCAGTTCTTC.